These 9 T cell receptor beta chains came from one sample sequenced in a study of OX40 agonist ivuxolimab in advanced cancers. Method: immunoSEQ multiplex PCR; TCRdb's copy keeps in-frame clones and lacks some. The sample shows about 37,000 clones, 80% to 90% of them seen only once. The specimen comprised CD4+ or CD8+ T cells sorted from blood, sampled in a trial of the OX40 agonist ivuxolimab. These receptors originate from an adult with an advanced solid tumor such as melanoma, head and neck, liver or kidney cancer.

The rearrangement joins TRBV7-6 to TRBJ1-1; D call uncertain. V lost 5 bases and J 5 bases, leaving 9 bases between the germline ends. The germline CDR1 and CDR2 sequences are SGHVS and FNYEAQ. The CDR3 spans 12 residues. CDR3 in DNA: TGTGCCAGCAGCCCTCCGTCGACTGAAGCTTTCTTT. Its protein is CASSPPSTEAFF.

This clone was counted a single time. The chain is built from TRBV7-3 and TRBJ2-3; TRBD2 is a possible D gene (7 bases). This CDR3 contains 17 residues. V was trimmed by 4 bases and J by 2 bases, leaving 19 bases between them. Germline V gene data show CDR1 as SGHTA and CDR2 as FQGTGA. The CDR3 nucleotides read TGTGCCAGCAGCTCTCAGGCGGGGGCCGGGTTCACAGATACGCAGTATTTT. It is translated as CASSSQAGAGFTDTQYF.

The rearrangement links TRBV7-3 to TRBJ1-6, with D unclear. The CDR3 runs to 13 residues. V lost 4 bases and J lost 10, with 11 bases in between. The germline CDR1 and CDR2 sequences are SGHTA and FQGTGA. This CDR3 is CASSSTAESPLHF. DNA of the CDR3: TGTGCCAGCAGCTCCACAGCGGAGTCACCCCTCCACTTT.

The V gene is TRBV7-9, the J gene TRBJ1-2; 9 positions match TRBD1. The V gene end was trimmed by 0 bases and the J gene end by 8 bases; junction bases not matched to a gene: 10. This CDR3 comprises 16 residues. CDR1 is SEHNR and CDR2 is FQNEAQ in the germline V gene (reference sequence). The CDR3 loop reads CASSLAQGQGLAGYTF. In DNA, the CDR3 is TGTGCCAGCAGCTTAGCCCAGGGACAGGGATTAGCAGGCTACACCTTC.

Turning to this clone: The identical CDR3 is also encoded by other nucleotide sequences in the sample. V usage is TRBV5-4 and J usage is TRBJ1-1; D remains unclear. Trimming cost V 0 bases and J 1 base, with 4 bases left between them. Germline assignment: CDR1 SGHNT and CDR2 YYREEE (reference sequence). There are 13 residues in the CDR3. The CDR3 sequence is CASSLDRNTEAFF. Here the CDR3 DNA reads TGTGCCAGCAGCTTGGACAGGAACACTGAAGCTTTCTTT. Supplemented by reference TRBV5-4 and TRBJ1-1, the full variable domain reads ETGVTQSPTHLIKTRGQQVTLRCSSQSGHNTVSWYQQALGQGPQFIFQYYREEENGRGNFPPRFSGLQFPNYSSELNVNALELDDSALYLCASSLDRNTEAFFGQGTRLTVV.

The chain has TRBV6-1 and TRBJ1-1; no clear D. With 4 bases removed from V and 3 bases from J, the gap between germline ends came to 6 bases. CDR1 is MNHNS, CDR2 SASEGT, per germline. This CDR3 region has 12 residues. The CDR3 sequence: CASSVSDTEAFF. CDR3 sequence (DNA): TGTGCCAGCAGTGTCAGCGACACTGAAGCTTTCTTT.

The J gene is TRBJ2-7, the V gene TRBV18; TRBD1 or TRBD2 may be the D gene (5 bases each). The V end lost 3 bases, the J end lost 4 bases, and 7 bases lay between the germline ends. Germline CDR1 and CDR2: KGHSH and LQKENI. The CDR3 is 12 amino acids. The CDR3 sequence is CASSPGRYEQYF. The CDR3 DNA is TGTGCCAGCTCACCGGGACGATACGAGCAGTACTTC.

CDR3 sequence reads: CATYSGGWGNQPQHF. As DNA, the CDR3 is TGTGCCACCTATTCAGGGGGCTGGGGCAATCAGCCCCAGCATTTT. This chain joins TRBV19 and TRBJ1-5; 8 nucleotides align to TRBD1. Germline V gene lookup returns CDR1 LNHDA and CDR2 SQIVND (reference sequence). The CDR3 is 15 residues long. The V and J ends lost 10 bases and 2 bases, in that order; junction bases with no gene match: 10.

The rearrangement joins TRBV5-1 to TRBJ2-3, with D perhaps given as TRBD1 or TRBD2 (5 bases each). Trimming stripped 0 bases from V and 0 bases from J, with 8 bases between. The germline V gene encodes CDR1 SGHRS and CDR2 YFSETQ. This CDR3 has 15 residues. The CDR3 region has the DNA TGCGCCAGCAGCTTGGACGGGGCTAGCACAGATACGCAGTATTTT. This gives the protein CASSLDGASTDTQYF.